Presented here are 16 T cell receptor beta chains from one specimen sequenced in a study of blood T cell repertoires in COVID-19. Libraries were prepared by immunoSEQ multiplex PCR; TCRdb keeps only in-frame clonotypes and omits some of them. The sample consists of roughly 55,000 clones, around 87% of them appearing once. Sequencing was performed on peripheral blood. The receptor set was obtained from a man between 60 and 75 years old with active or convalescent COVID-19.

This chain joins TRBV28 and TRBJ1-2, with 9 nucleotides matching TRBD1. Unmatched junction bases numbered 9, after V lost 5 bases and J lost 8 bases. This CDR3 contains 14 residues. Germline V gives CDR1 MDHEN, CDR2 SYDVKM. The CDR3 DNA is TGTGCCAGCAGTGTCCTACAGGGGGCTCAGGGCTACACCTTC. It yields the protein CASSVLQGAQGYTF.

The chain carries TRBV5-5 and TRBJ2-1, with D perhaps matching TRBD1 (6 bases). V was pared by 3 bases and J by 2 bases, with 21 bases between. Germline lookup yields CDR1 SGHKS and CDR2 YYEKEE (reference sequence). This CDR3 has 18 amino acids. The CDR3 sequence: CASSYLGGGQSTYNEQFF. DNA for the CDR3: TGTGCCAGCAGCTACCTAGGAGGAGGACAGAGTACCTACAATGAGCAGTTCTTC.

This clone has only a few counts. CDR3 nucleotides: TGTGCCAGCAGCCCCCGGGGAGCAGAAGGAAACACCATATATTTT. Protein sequence: CASSPRGAEGNTIYF. The chain joins TRBV9 to TRBJ1-3; no clear D. V lost 4 bases and J 4 bases, leaving 15 bases between the germline ends. The CDR3 has 15 residues. Per the germline V gene, CDR1 is SGDLS and CDR2 is YYNGEE.

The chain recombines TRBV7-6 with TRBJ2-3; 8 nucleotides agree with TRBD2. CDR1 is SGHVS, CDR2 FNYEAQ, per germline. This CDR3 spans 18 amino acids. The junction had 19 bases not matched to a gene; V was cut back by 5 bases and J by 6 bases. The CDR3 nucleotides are TGTGCCAGCAGCCGTACACTCTTGGGGAGCGGGGGTGGGGATACGCAGTATTTT. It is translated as CASSRTLLGSGGGDTQYF. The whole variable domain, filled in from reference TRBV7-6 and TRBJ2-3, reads GAGVSQSPRYKVTKRGQDVALRCDPISGHVSLYWYRQALGQGPEFLTYFNYEAQQDKSGLPNDRFSAERPEGSISTLTIQRTEQRDSAMYRCASSRTLLGSGGGDTQYFGPGTRLTVL.

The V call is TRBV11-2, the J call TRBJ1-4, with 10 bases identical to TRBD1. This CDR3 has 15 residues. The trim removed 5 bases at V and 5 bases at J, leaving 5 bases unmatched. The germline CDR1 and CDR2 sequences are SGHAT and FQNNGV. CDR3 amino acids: CASSARDRGNEKLFF. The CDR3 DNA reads TGTGCCAGCAGCGCCCGGGACAGGGGAAATGAAAAACTGTTTTTT.

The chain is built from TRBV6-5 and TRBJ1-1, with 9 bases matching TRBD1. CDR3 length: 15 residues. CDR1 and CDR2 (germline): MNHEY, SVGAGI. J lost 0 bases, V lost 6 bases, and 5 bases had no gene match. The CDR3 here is CASSRRDRVNTEAFF. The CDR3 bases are TGTGCCAGCAGCCGGCGGGACAGGGTGAACACTGAAGCTTTCTTT.

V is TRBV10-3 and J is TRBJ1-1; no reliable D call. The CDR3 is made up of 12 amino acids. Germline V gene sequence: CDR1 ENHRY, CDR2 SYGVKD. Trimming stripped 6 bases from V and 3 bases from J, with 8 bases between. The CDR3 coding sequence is TGTGCCATCAGCCCCCGGGACACTGAAGCTTTCTTT. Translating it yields CAISPRDTEAFF.

Written as DNA, the CDR3 is TGTGCCAGCAGCTTAGATACCGGGACTAGCGGGGGGCGTCGATATTTT. Amino acids: CASSLDTGTSGGRRYF. This rearrangement joins TRBV7-2 to TRBJ2-3; 15 bases line up with TRBD2. J lost 15 bases, V lost 1 base, and 11 bases had no gene match. The V gene's germline CDR1 is SGHTA and CDR2 FQGNSA. The CDR3 runs 16 residues.

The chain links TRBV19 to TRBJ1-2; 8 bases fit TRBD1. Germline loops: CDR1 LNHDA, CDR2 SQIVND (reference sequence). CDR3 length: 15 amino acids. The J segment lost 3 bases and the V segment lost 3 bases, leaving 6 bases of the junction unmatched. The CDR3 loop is CASSMKAGGDYGYTF. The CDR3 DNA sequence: TGTGCCAGTAGTATGAAGGCAGGGGGCGACTATGGCTACACCTTC.

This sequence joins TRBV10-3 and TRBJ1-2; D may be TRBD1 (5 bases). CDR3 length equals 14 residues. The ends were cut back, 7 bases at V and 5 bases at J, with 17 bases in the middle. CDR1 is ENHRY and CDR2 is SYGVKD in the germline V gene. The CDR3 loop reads CAIMGDLGIYGYTF. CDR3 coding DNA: TGTGCCATCATGGGGGACTTGGGGATTTATGGCTACACCTTC.

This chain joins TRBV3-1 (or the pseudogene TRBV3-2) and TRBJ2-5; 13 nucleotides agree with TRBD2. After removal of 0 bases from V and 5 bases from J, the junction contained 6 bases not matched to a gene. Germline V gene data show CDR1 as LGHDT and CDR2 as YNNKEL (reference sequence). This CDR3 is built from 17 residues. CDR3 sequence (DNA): TGTGCCAGCAGCCAAGAGATGACTAGCGGGAGGCCGGAGACCCAGTACTTC. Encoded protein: CASSQEMTSGRPETQYF.

The CDR3 spells CASSLWRTEAFF. The CDR3 DNA is TGTGCCAGCAGTTTGTGGAGGACTGAAGCTTTCTTT. This sequence joins TRBV28 and TRBJ1-1; D not certain. CDR1 MDHEN and CDR2 SYDVKM come from the germline V gene. V lost 3 bases and J 5 bases, leaving 7 bases between the germline ends. This CDR3 is built from 12 residues. The whole variable domain, filled in from reference TRBV28 and TRBJ1-1, reads DVKVTQSSRYLVKRTGEKVFLECVQDMDHENMFWYRQDPGLGLRLIYFSYDVKMKEKGDIPEGYSVSREKKERFSLILESASTNQTSMYLCASSLWRTEAFFGQGTRLTVV.

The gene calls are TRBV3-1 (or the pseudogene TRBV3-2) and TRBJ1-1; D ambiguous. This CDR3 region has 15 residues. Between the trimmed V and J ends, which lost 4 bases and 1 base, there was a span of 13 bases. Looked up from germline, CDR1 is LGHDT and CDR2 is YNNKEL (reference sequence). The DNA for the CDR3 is TGTGCCAGCAGCCCCCGAGCGCGGGGGAACACTGAAGCTTTCTTT. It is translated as CASSPRARGNTEAFF.

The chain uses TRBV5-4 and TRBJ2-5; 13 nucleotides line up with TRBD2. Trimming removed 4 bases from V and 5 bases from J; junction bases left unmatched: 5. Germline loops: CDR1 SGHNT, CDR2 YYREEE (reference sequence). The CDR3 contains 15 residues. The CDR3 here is CASSPGLAGVETQYF. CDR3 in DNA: TGTGCCAGCAGCCCCGGACTAGCGGGAGTTGAGACCCAGTACTTC.

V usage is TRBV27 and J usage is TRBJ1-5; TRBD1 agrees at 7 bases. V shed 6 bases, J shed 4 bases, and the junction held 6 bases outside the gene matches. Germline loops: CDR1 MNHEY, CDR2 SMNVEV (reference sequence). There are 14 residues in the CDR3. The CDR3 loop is CASSPGQTNQPQHF. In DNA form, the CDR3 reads TGTGCCAGCAGCCCGGGACAGACTAATCAGCCCCAGCATTTT.

CDR3 protein: CASSQGPPSGSTDTQYF. The DNA of the CDR3 is TGCGCCAGCAGCCAGGGCCCGCCTAGCGGGAGCACAGATACGCAGTATTTT. This rearrangement joins TRBV5-1 to TRBJ2-3; 8 bases line up with TRBD2. Germline CDR1 and CDR2: SGHRS and YFSETQ. V dropped 4 bases and J dropped 0; count of bases not matched to a gene: 10. The CDR3 contains 17 residues.